This TCR beta chain was observed in a study of cytomegalovirus exposure and HLA in healthy donors (dated by TCRdb to the late 2010s). In the study overall: An earlier analysis of several hundred of the donors reported 250 to 300 Gb of sequence data and 117 million unique TCR beta sequences obtained from around 190 million T cells. Of the roughly 390 genotyped donors, roughly 76% were placed in the genetic ancestry cluster associated with self-reported Caucasian donors. Typing coverage differed by locus: A, B, C, DRB1 and DQB1 were typed in roughly 620-630 donors, DQA1 in 500 to 550, DPA1 in over 600, and DPB1 in roughly 450. Four or five DR-DQ haplotypes were handled as single units for association and clustering because linkage in the cohort was strong. HLA typing covered class I and class II loci at four-digit resolution. Every discovery cohort repertoire had been produced on one sequencing platform. In a later genetic analysis, genome-wide SNP genotypes for about 65% of the roughly 670 donors were used, and that subset was treated as a discovery cohort. Rather than using new phenotypic data, the later analysis identified candidate immune exposures from TCR beta sequences and from how often those sequences occurred across donors. About 310 gigabases of sequencing data and 78 million or so unique TCR sequences were included in an early release covering about 700 HLA-typed donors. An earlier analysis of roughly 600 of the donors used high-throughput TCR beta sequencing to judge whether each TCR beta V gene segment behaved as functional or pseudogenic. The study aimed to test whether cataloging public T cell receptors could reveal signatures of past pathogen exposure. The study used immunosequencing to profile the T cell repertoires of around 600 subjects and linked those repertoires to cytomegalovirus serostatus. Donor age, sex, ethnicity and CMV serostatus were compiled alongside the repertoire data. Besides the first cohort of approximately 710 subjects, a separate validation cohort made up of roughly 120 different subjects was used. A later analysis re-analyzed previously published TCR beta repertoires from approximately 700 donors and added high-resolution HLA genotyping to study TCR occurrence patterns. Across some 400 genotyped donors of the cohort, an average of about 250,000 unique TCR beta nucleotide sequences per donor were sequenced, and about a sixth of those sequences were non-productive. The study combined high-throughput TCR immunosequencing, statistical association of individual TCRs with disease status, and machine learning to predict cytomegalovirus infection status. Paper-wide results and their limitations: The earlier analysis of about 600 of the donors excluded around 17 rarely observed V segments, including chromosome 9 orphons, because counts were too low. A later analysis found that most CMV-associated TCR beta chains appeared HLA-restricted, with HLA associations seemingly driven largely by CMV exposure. For the cohort, immune exposure information was limited to CMV serostatus. HLA typing was unavailable for some donors at each locus, so association tests used only the typed subset. According to the authors, the approach could potentially be generalized to other disease states and immunological phenotypes. An association between a missense DCLRE1C variant and V-gene and J-gene trimming of TCR beta chains was found in a later genetic analysis and replicated in an independent cohort. Some IMGT-functional V segments, including TRBV6-2 and TRBV6-3, could not be told apart with the 87-base-pair reads, so those segments were excluded. Most TCR sequences were observed very rarely across donors, whereas some public TCRs were present in many individuals. A further reported finding was that TCR beta sequences accurately predicted the HLA-A and HLA-B alleles for most subjects in the first cohort. A total of 150 or so TCR beta chains were listed by the study as associated with cytomegalovirus. Broadly in line with IMGT annotations, most TCR beta V segments showed up in productive rearrangements about 87% or about 30% of the time in an earlier analysis of around 600 of the donors. Correlated functional status among segregating V segments might be attributable to linkage disequilibrium, but an unknown experimental factor could not be ruled out. In a later genetic analysis, fewer N-insertions in productive TCRs were reported among donors in an Asian-associated ancestry cluster than the approximately 710-donor mean. A group of highly shared sequence variants was considered likely to be a technical artifact of the sequencing pipeline. At a false discovery rate of 0.05, a later analysis linked roughly 17,000 TCR beta sequences to specific HLA alleles. In both the original and validation cohorts, the classifier was reported to diagnose cytomegalovirus status with high specificity and sensitivity. Assigning TCR associations to individual alleles was difficult when HLA alleles, especially DR and DQ, strongly co-occurred. A later analysis found that TCR association rates varied across HLA loci, with DRB1 alleles showing the most associated TCRs and HLA-C alleles the fewest. The presence/absence analyses assumed that sequencing depth was roughly uniform across donors, and that assumption may not be true. A few of the identified cytomegalovirus-associated TCR beta chains were confirmed in vitro to be specific for cytomegalovirus antigens. In a later analysis, HLA-associated TCR beta chains showed more clonal expansion and lower generation probabilities than non-associated chains that were equally common. This cohort had only TCR beta chains sequenced, and the lack of alpha or paired-chain data limited which features could be detected. In a later analysis, several top co-occurrence clusters were reported to appear linked to parvovirus B19, influenza, CMV and Epstein-Barr virus.

The cohort consisted of 670 or so healthy bone marrow donors. All cohort members were sampled while nominally healthy, although unrecorded immune exposures were likely present. The donor tested CMV seropositive, placing the donor among the 289 seropositive members of the cohort. A peripheral blood sample was provided by each donor, and peripheral blood mononuclear cells were used for TCR beta sequencing. Genomic DNA was extracted from the blood cell samples with the Qiagen DNeasy Blood Extraction Kit. As encoded in the germline V gene, CDR1 is SGHTA while CDR2 is FQGNSA. V and J are trimmed by 4 bases and 0 bases, and the gene matches miss 6 bases of the junction. The cysteine opens and the phenylalanine closes a CDR3 of 16 amino acids. The entry retains the CDR3 DNA only, 48 bases that are in frame from base 1. The library was made by the immunoSEQ multiplex PCR assay. For the multiplex PCR, a mixture combining 60 forward primers for TCR Vbeta segments and 13 reverse primers for TCR Jbeta segments was used. A multiplex PCR assay on genomic DNA amplified the CDR3 region of rearranged TCR beta genes. On the Illumina HiSeq System, the amplified TCR beta libraries were sequenced as 87-base-pair reads. The paper's data handling went like this. A later analysis counted about 80 million unique TCR beta chains across the 650 to 800 repertoires, and about 10 million of these chains were shared by at least two donors. Raw reads were error-corrected and collapsed into unique sequences with a nearest-neighbor algorithm that merged closely related sequences to remove PCR and sequencing errors. To assign V, D and J gene segments, CDR3 sequences were aligned to IMGT reference sequences. For a sequence to be retained, a match of at least six nucleotides to both a V gene segment and a J gene segment was required. Rearrangements were classified as productive when the CDR3 lacked stop codons and remained in frame with V and J, and all other rearrangements were classified as non-productive. Following IMGT convention, CDR3 was defined as the stretch from the second conserved V-encoded cysteine up to the conserved J-encoded phenylalanine. In an earlier analysis of around 640 of the donors, sequences lacking an unambiguous match to a single V gene segment were excluded. In an earlier analysis of about 590 of the donors, a V segment was called functional when productive rearrangements were above 56.7%, and segregating when the standard deviation between donors exceeded 5%. A statistical classification framework was built to diagnose cytomegalovirus status from the catalog of TCR beta chain sequences. V and J gene assignment, in a later analysis, came from comparing TCR nucleotide sequences with IMGT/GENE-DB human TR gene sequences. A later analysis assigned CDR3 sequences and most-parsimonious VDJ recombination scenarios with the TCRdist pipeline. In a later analysis, each TCR beta chain was defined by its CDR3 amino acid sequence together with its V-gene family, and reads without a unique V-gene family were excluded. To address suspected cross-contamination and a sequencing artifact, a later analysis removed approximately 600 highly shared, low-generation-probability nucleotide sequences. For each public chain, a later analysis derived a clonal expansion index from normalized ranks of inferred template counts within each repertoire. Generation probabilities in a later analysis came from a VDJ recombination model fitted to out-of-frame rearrangements, and those results were checked against IGoR. In a later analysis, TCR-TCR, TCR-HLA and TCR-CMV co-occurrence was scored with hypergeometric tests, and a repertoire-size bias correction was applied to TCR pairs. In a later analysis, false discovery rates were estimated by permuting HLA or CMV assignments 20 times. In a later analysis, co-occurring TCRs were grouped using DBSCAN, and TCRdist sequence similarity was added for clustering within HLA-allele-positive subsets. Co-occurrence clustering excluded repertoires with fewer than 30,000 or more than 120,000 public chains, plus five with anomalous nucleotide sharing. TCRdb took this table from immuneACCESS and kept in-frame rearrangements with V and J called. Such tables lack part of the clones; where checked against another copy, unresolved V genes explain under half of the gap, and the rest is unexplained. That table supplies the V and J calls and clone size; D and trimming were determined from the DNA. Counted in this sample were 100,000 or so clones; approximately 80% of them appeared once. Of the sample, 3.4% is held by the ten largest clones.

Regarding this clone: The target of this receptor is not known. Per-nucleotide qualities are absent, and no much larger clonotype sits a single base away.

The sample consisted of PBMCs. The receptor's source is a man aged 25-40 years in good health and CMV-seropositive. In this chain, TRBV7-2 is recombined with TRBJ2-1, with TRBD2 matching 7 junction bases. The nucleotides read TGTGCCAGCAGCTCCTCAGCGGGACTCTCCTACAATGAGCAGTTCTTC. It translates to CASSSSAGLSYNEQFF.